Below, 30 T cell receptor beta chains from the same sample are listed, as sequenced in a study of blood T cell repertoires in COVID-19. The repertoire was sequenced with immunoSEQ multiplex PCR; TCRdb's copy has only in-frame clones and lacks some. This sample has 130,000 to 150,000 clones, with over 70% found just once. What was sequenced was peripheral blood. The source is an older woman with acute or convalescent COVID-19.

V usage is TRBV30 and J usage is TRBJ1-1, with D uncertain. This CDR3 has 11 amino acids. The germline CDR1 and CDR2 sequences are GTSNPN and SVGIG (reference sequence). The CDR3, as DNA: TGTGCTGGTTACGGGTTCACTGAAGCTTTCTTT. It yields the protein CAGYGFTEAFF.

The rearrangement joins TRBV18 to TRBJ2-1; D perhaps matches TRBD2 (5 bases). This CDR3 has 15 amino acids. Germline V lookup: CDR1 KGHSH, CDR2 LQKENI. V was clipped by 3 bases and J by 8 bases, with 17 bases between them. As DNA, the CDR3 is TGTGCCAGCTCACCGATGAGTGGGAGTAGAGATGAGCAGTTCTTC. Translation: CASSPMSGSRDEQFF.

This chain links TRBV11-2 with TRBJ1-1; no reliable D call. Trimming shortened V by 4 bases and J by 3 bases, and 18 bases separated the two germline ends. CDR1 is SGHAT, CDR2 FQNNGV, per germline. The CDR3 runs 16 residues. The CDR3 spells CASSSLTSGRDTEAFF. CDR3 DNA: TGTGCCAGCAGCTCCCTGACTTCGGGGAGGGACACTGAAGCTTTCTTT.

This clone was seen only once. This chain connects TRBV2 to TRBJ2-7, with D maybe TRBD1 (6 bases). Germline CDR1 is SNHLY and CDR2 is FYNNEI. The CDR3 extends over 11 amino acids. The V gene lost 3 bases and the J gene lost 11 bases, with 11 bases spanning the gap. As DNA, the CDR3 is TGTGCCAGCAGTGACAGGGGATACAAGTACTTC. Its protein is CASSDRGYKYF.

V and J are TRBV6-5 and TRBJ1-1; no clear D gene. From germline, CDR1 is MNHEY and CDR2 SVGAGI. The CDR3 extends over 14 amino acids. The ends were cut back, 8 bases at V and 0 bases at J, with 13 bases in the middle. CDR3 sequence (DNA): TGTGCCAGCTTTCTGGGCAGCATGAACACTGAAGCTTTCTTT. This sequence encodes CASFLGSMNTEAFF.

The V and J genes are TRBV5-1 and TRBJ2-3, with TRBD2 identical over 11 bases. There are 16 residues in the CDR3. V dropped 2 bases and J dropped 2; count of bases not matched to a gene: 4. The germline V gene has CDR1 SGHRS and CDR2 YFSETQ. Here the CDR3 reads CASSFRLAGYTDTQYF. In nucleotides, the CDR3 is TGCGCCAGCAGCTTCCGACTAGCGGGATACACAGATACGCAGTATTTT.

The chain is built from TRBV28 and TRBJ1-3; maybe TRBD1 (6 bases). Germline lookup yields CDR1 MDHEN and CDR2 SYDVKM. This CDR3 region has 16 residues. V gave up 2 bases and J gave up 2 bases, with 13 bases separating them. This CDR3 reads CASSLTTGGTGNTIYF. CDR3 in DNA: TGTGCCAGCAGTTTAACGACAGGCGGCACTGGAAACACCATATATTTT.

The V call is TRBV9, the J call TRBJ2-1, with 7 nucleotides matching TRBD2. Germline CDR1 and CDR2: SGDLS and YYNGEE. CDR3 length: 12 amino acids. The junction had 5 bases not matched to a gene; V was cut back by 7 bases and J by 7 bases. The CDR3 coding sequence is TGTGCCAGCGGGAGGGCAGGGAATGAGCAGTTCTTC. It specifies CASGRAGNEQFF.

The chain joins TRBV19 to TRBJ2-3; TRBD2 might be the D (5 bases). The CDR3 extends over 12 amino acids. V lost 7 bases and J 14 bases, leaving 19 bases between the germline ends. Germline CDR1 LNHDA, CDR2 SQIVND (reference sequence). DNA for the CDR3: TGTGCCAGTACGAGCGGCTCATGGCCTTTGTATTTT. Its protein product is CASTSGSWPLYF. The variable domain in full, completed from reference TRBV19 and TRBJ2-3, reads DGGITQSPKYLFRKEGQNVTLSCEQNLNHDAMYWYRQDPGQGLRLIYYSQIVNDFQKGDIAEGYSVSREKKESFPLTVTSAQKNPTAFYLCASTSGSWPLYFGPGTRLTVL.

The chain uses TRBV10-3 and TRBJ2-7, with no clear D. Germline loops: CDR1 ENHRY, CDR2 SYGVKD. Trimming cost V 0 bases and J 6 bases, with 15 bases left between them. The CDR3 loop spans 15 amino acids. The CDR3 here is CAISESTTQSSEQYF. CDR3 bases: TGTGCCATCAGTGAGTCGACGACACAGTCATCCGAGCAGTACTTC.

The chain recombines TRBV2 with TRBJ1-4; D may be TRBD1 (6 bases). CDR3 length: 14 amino acids. Germline-derived CDR1 and CDR2 are SNHLY and FYNNEI. Trimming took off 7 bases at V and 5 bases at J, with 14 bases between the two ends. This CDR3 is CASIRQAGNEKLFF. CDR3 DNA sequence: TGTGCCAGCATCAGACAGGCTGGGAATGAAAAACTGTTTTTT.

This chain links TRBV27 with TRBJ2-3; D gene ambiguous. The germline V and J ends were trimmed by 4 bases and 2 bases, with 19 bases remaining between them. The germline V gene has CDR1 MNHEY and CDR2 SMNVEV (reference sequence). The CDR3 extends over 17 amino acids. The CDR3 bases are TGTGCCAGCAGTTATCGGAGTTTGGGTCCTTTCACAGATACGCAGTATTTT. Translation: CASSYRSLGPFTDTQYF.

This chain uses TRBV12-3 or TRBV12-4 with TRBJ2-3, with D perhaps TRBD2 (6 bases). Trimming left V 8 bases short and J 0 bases short, with 9 bases between. The CDR3 runs to 13 residues. CDR3 bases: TGTGCCAGCCTAGCGAGTAGCACAGATACGCAGTATTTT. Encoded protein: CASLASSTDTQYF.

The sample holds a few counts of this clone. The genes are TRBV28 and TRBJ2-7; no firm D call. The CDR3 contains 11 residues. The germline CDR1 and CDR2 sequences are MDHEN and SYDVKM. Trimming took off 6 bases at V and 5 bases at J, with 8 bases between the two ends. The CDR3 spells CASRKIDEQYF. The CDR3 DNA reads as TGTGCCAGCAGAAAAATAGACGAGCAGTACTTC.

This clone was seen a few times. The chain recombines TRBV4-1 with TRBJ1-2; D may be TRBD1 (5 bases). Trimming removed 0 bases from V and 7 bases from J, with 15 bases in between. CDR1 and CDR2 (germline): MGHRA, YSYEKL. This CDR3 contains 15 residues. The CDR3 region is CASSQESQGPGGYTF. CDR3 coding DNA: TGCGCCAGCAGCCAAGAGTCCCAGGGTCCGGGTGGCTACACCTTC.

The CDR3 region has the DNA TGTGCCAGCAGCTTGCCTTCGAGTGGAGTTCGGTCTTACGAGCAGTACTTC. Amino acids: CASSLPSSGVRSYEQYF. The chain recombines TRBV5-6 with TRBJ2-7; D not certain. CDR1 and CDR2 (germline): SGHDT, YYEEEE. This CDR3 has 17 amino acids. Between the trimmed V and J ends, which lost 1 base and 4 bases, there was a span of 21 bases. The variable domain in full, with the rest retrieved from reference TRBV5-6 and TRBJ2-7, is DAGVTQSPTHLIKTRGQQVTLRCSPKSGHDTVSWYQQALGQGPQFIFQYYEEEERQRGNFPDRFSGHQFPNYSSELNVNALLLGDSALYLCASSLPSSGVRSYEQYFGPGTRLTVT.

This rearrangement joins TRBV2 to TRBJ2-7; TRBD1 aligns across 7 bases. In germline, CDR1 is SNHLY, CDR2 FYNNEI. Trimming at V came to 8 bases and at J to 4 bases, leaving 8 bases not matched to a gene. There are 13 residues in the CDR3. CDR3 residues: CASQGVPPYEQYF. For the CDR3, the DNA is TGTGCCAGCCAGGGGGTTCCACCTTACGAGCAGTACTTC.

The CDR3 loop is CASSLGTSGRSTGELFF. CDR3 bases: TGTGCCAGTAGTCTAGGGACTAGCGGGAGAAGCACCGGGGAGCTGTTTTTT. J is TRBJ2-2 and V is TRBV19; TRBD2 agrees at 14 bases. Germline trimming cut 5 bases from V and 4 bases from J; bases unmatched to any gene: 6. The CDR3 consists of 17 residues. The germline gives CDR1 LNHDA, CDR2 SQIVND (reference sequence).

The CDR3 spells CATSRDTAVTEAFF. CDR3 DNA sequence: TGTGCCACCAGCAGAGACACAGCAGTTACTGAAGCTTTCTTT. The chain combines TRBV15 with TRBJ1-1; D gene uncertain. This CDR3 comprises 14 residues. The V end was cut by 0 bases, the J end by 5 bases, with 10 bases between. Germline V gene data show CDR1 as LNHNV and CDR2 as YYDKDF (reference sequence).

This rearrangement joins TRBV3-1 (or the pseudogene TRBV3-2) to TRBJ1-2; the match to TRBD1 covers 9 bases. V gave up 3 bases and J gave up 3 bases; unmatched junction bases: 8. The CDR3 has 16 residues. Germline CDR1 reads LGHDT; CDR2 reads YNNKEL (reference sequence). CDR3 amino acids: CASSHSGQGDDYGYTF. CDR3 in DNA: TGTGCCAGCAGCCATTCGGGACAGGGTGATGACTATGGCTACACCTTC.

This clone was seen a single time. The rearrangement joins TRBV27 to TRBJ2-3; TRBD2 might be the D (6 bases). Trimming shortened V by 3 bases and J by 1 base, and 11 bases separated the two germline ends. This CDR3 region has 15 residues. In germline, CDR1 is MNHEY, CDR2 SMNVEV (reference sequence). The CDR3 region has the DNA TGTGCCAGCAGTTTTAACGGCGGGGGCACAGATACGCAGTATTTT. It codes for CASSFNGGGTDTQYF.

The J gene is TRBJ1-2, the V gene TRBV28, with D unresolved. The CDR3 has 12 residues. Germline assignment: CDR1 MDHEN and CDR2 SYDVKM. V was trimmed by 5 bases and J by 10 bases, leaving 14 bases between them. The CDR3 here is CASSRVPSDYTF. The CDR3 nucleotides read TGTGCCAGCAGTCGGGTCCCGAGTGACTACACCTTC.

The J gene is TRBJ2-7, the V gene TRBV11-2; 8 bases match TRBD1. The V gene end was trimmed by 9 bases and the J gene end by 6 bases; junction bases not matched to a gene: 13. This CDR3 is built from 14 residues. CDR1 and CDR2 (germline): SGHAT, FQNNGV. The CDR3 here is CASTIGQGASEQYF. In DNA, the CDR3 is TGTGCCAGTACCATCGGGCAGGGGGCGAGCGAGCAGTACTTC.

V gene TRBV18 combines with J gene TRBJ1-1; perhaps TRBD1 as D (6 bases). V dropped 1 base and J dropped 7 bases, with 16 bases sitting between them. Germline V lookup: CDR1 KGHSH, CDR2 LQKENI. The CDR3 spans 15 residues. CDR3: CASSPRPGVRSEAFF. CDR3 in DNA: TGTGCCAGCTCACCACGTCCAGGGGTACGTAGTGAAGCTTTCTTT.

The chain employs TRBV7-9 and TRBJ2-4, with D uncertain. Trimming stripped 1 base from V and 8 bases from J, with 6 bases between. Per the germline V gene, CDR1 is SEHNR and CDR2 is FQNEAQ (reference sequence). The CDR3 runs 12 residues. This CDR3 is CASSLVPDIQYF. In nucleotides, the CDR3 is TGTGCCAGCAGCTTAGTCCCCGACATTCAGTACTTC.

The chain couples TRBV4-1 to TRBJ2-7; D perhaps matches TRBD1 (5 bases). Germline CDR1 MGHRA, CDR2 YSYEKL. V lost 4 bases to trimming and J lost 0 bases, with 13 bases between them. The CDR3 runs to 15 residues. The CDR3 spells CASSPYHDSSYEQYF. CDR3 bases: TGCGCCAGCAGCCCCTACCATGACAGCTCCTACGAGCAGTACTTC.

The chain has TRBV30 and TRBJ1-6; D gene ambiguous. CDR1 is GTSNPN and CDR2 is SVGIG in the germline V gene (reference sequence). Between the trimmed V and J ends, which lost 4 bases and 3 bases, there was a span of 10 bases. The CDR3 length is 14 residues. For the CDR3, the DNA is TGTGCCTGGACTGACTCAAGCTATAATTCACCCCTCCACTTT. Translated: CAWTDSSYNSPLHF.

The chain has TRBV11-3 and TRBJ2-7; no clear D gene. The V gene lost 4 bases and the J gene lost 0 bases, with 19 bases spanning the gap. Per the germline V gene, CDR1 is SGHNT and CDR2 is YENEEA. The CDR3 sequence is 17 residues long. The CDR3 is CASSYPSSQLSSYEQYF. The CDR3 region has the DNA TGTGCCAGCAGCTATCCTAGTTCGCAGCTTAGCTCCTACGAGCAGTACTTC. Full variable domain (remainder filled in from reference TRBV11-3 and TRBJ2-7): EAGVVQSPRYKIIEKKQPVAFWCNPISGHNTLYWYLQNLGQGPELLIRYENEEAVDDSQLPKDRFSAERLKGVDSTLKIQPAELGDSAVYLCASSYPSSQLSSYEQYFGPGTRLTVT.

The rearrangement joins TRBV7-7 to TRBJ2-7; 7 nucleotides match TRBD1. The J segment lost 2 bases and the V segment lost 5 bases, leaving 9 bases of the junction unmatched. Germline V gene data show CDR1 as SSHAT and CDR2 as FNYEAQ (reference sequence). The CDR3 has 15 amino acids. The CDR3, as DNA: TGTGCCAGCAGCCCAGGGGACAGCGTTCCCTACGAGCAGTACTTC. It translates to CASSPGDSVPYEQYF.

V usage is TRBV14 and J usage is TRBJ2-3, with 7 bases lining up with TRBD2. The germline gives CDR1 SGHDN, CDR2 FVKESK. V trimming: 4 bases; J trimming: 3 bases; junction bases outside the gene matches: 1. The CDR3 covers 13 residues. The CDR3 here is CASSPGGTDTQYF. The CDR3 region has the DNA TGTGCCAGCAGCCCGGGAGGAACAGATACGCAGTATTTT.